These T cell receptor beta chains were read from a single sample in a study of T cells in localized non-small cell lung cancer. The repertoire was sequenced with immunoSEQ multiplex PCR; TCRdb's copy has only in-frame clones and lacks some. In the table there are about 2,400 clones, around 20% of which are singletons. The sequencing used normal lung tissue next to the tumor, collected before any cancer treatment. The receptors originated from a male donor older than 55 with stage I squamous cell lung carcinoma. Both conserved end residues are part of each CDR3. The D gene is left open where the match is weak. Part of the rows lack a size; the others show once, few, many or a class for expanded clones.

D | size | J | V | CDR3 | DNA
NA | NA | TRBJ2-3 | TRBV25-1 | CASSQRPLRDTQYF | TGTGCCAGCAGTCAAAGGCCTTTGAGGGATACGCAGTATTTT
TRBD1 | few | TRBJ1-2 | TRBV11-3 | CASSLYTTGKGGYTF | TGTGCCAGCAGCTTATATACGACAGGGAAGGGTGGCTACACCTTC
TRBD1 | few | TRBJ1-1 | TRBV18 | CASSQDRGQEAFF | TGTGCCAGCTCCCAAGACAGGGGGCAAGAAGCTTTCTTT
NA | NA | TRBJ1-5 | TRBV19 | CASSIGQYSNQPQHF | TGTGCCAGTAGTATCGGACAGTATAGCAATCAGCCCCAGCATTTT
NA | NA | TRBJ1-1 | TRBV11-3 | CASSPSVLGTEAFF | TGTGCCAGCAGCCCCAGTGTTCTGGGCACTGAAGCTTTCTTT
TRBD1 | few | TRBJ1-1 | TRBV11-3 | CASSLMTGGMNTEAFF | TGTGCCAGCAGCTTAATGACAGGGGGCATGAACACTGAAGCTTTCTTT
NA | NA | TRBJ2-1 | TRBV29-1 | CSVDKVRNEQFF | TGCAGCGTTGATAAAGTCAGGAATGAGCAGTTCTTC
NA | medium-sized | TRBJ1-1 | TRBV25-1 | CASSRGGRTTEAFF | TGTGCCAGTTCTCGGGGGGGGCGGACCACTGAAGCTTTCTTT
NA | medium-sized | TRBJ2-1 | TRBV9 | CASSVQSGSDEQFF | TGTGCCAGCAGCGTACAGAGCGGGTCCGATGAGCAGTTCTTC
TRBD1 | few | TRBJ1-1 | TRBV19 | CASRTGQQLNTEAFF | TGTGCCAGTAGGACGGGACAGCAACTGAACACTGAAGCTTTCTTT
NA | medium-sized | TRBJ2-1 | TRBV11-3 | CASSWDGGLNVNEQFF | TGTGCCAGCAGCTGGGACGGGGGCCTGAACGTGAATGAGCAGTTCTTC
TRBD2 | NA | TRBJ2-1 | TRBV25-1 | CASTNSLAGQDEQFF | TGTGCCAGCACTAACAGTCTAGCGGGGCAGGACGAGCAGTTCTTC
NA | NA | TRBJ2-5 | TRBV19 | CASSMGAQGQETQYF | TGTGCCAGTAGTATGGGGGCACAGGGACAAGAGACCCAGTACTTC
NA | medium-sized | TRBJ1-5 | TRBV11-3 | CARSLFGNSNQPQHF | TGTGCCAGAAGCTTATTCGGGAATAGCAATCAGCCCCAGCATTTT
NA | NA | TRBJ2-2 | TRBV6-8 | CASRENTGELFF | TGTGCCAGCAGGGAAAACACCGGGGAGCTGTTTTTT
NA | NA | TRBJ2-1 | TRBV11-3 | CASSLDRIGSSYNEQFF | TGTGCCAGCAGCTTGGATCGGATTGGGAGCTCCTACAATGAGCAGTTCTTC
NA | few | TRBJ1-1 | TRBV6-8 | CASSSPKNTEAFF | TGTGCCAGCAGTTCCCCGAAGAACACTGAAGCTTTCTTT
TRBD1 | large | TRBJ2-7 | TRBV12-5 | CASGFGQGYEQYF | TGTGCTAGTGGTTTTGGACAGGGCTACGAGCAGTACTTC
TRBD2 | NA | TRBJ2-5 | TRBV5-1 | CASSFLAGTQETQYF | TGCGCCAGCAGCTTTTTAGCGGGGACCCAAGAGACCCAGTACTTC
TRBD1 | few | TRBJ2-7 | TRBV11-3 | CASSLVPGQGAGEQYF | TGTGCCAGCAGCTTAGTTCCGGGACAGGGGGCTGGCGAGCAGTACTTC
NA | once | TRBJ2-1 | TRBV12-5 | CASTLRNEQFF | TGTGCCAGCACCTTAAGGAACGAGCAGTTCTTC
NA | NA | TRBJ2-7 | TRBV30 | CAWSRLGFGEQYF | TGTGCCTGGAGCCGCTTGGGTTTCGGGGAGCAGTACTTC
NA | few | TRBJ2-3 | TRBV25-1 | CASSAPRGTQYF | TGTGCCAGCAGTGCCCCTAGGGGAACGCAGTATTTT
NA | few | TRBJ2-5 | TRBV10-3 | CAISESRGGETQYF | TGTGCCATCAGTGAGTCTCGGGGTGGGGAGACCCAGTACTTC
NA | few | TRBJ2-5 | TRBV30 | CAWSVPARETQYF | TGTGCCTGGAGTGTACCAGCGAGGGAGACCCAGTACTTC
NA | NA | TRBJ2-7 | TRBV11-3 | CASSFTGEGTYEQYF | TGTGCCAGCAGCTTCACGGGAGAAGGCACCTACGAGCAGTACTTC
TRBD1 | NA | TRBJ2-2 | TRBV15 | CATSRTTGVAGELFF | TGTGCCACCAGCAGAACGACAGGGGTAGCCGGGGAGCTGTTTTTT
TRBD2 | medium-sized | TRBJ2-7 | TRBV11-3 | CASSSGSSGGEQYF | TGTGCCAGCAGCTCGGGGTCTAGCGGAGGCGAGCAGTACTTC
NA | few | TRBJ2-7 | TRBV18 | CASSTDRSSYEQYF | TGTGCCAGCTCAACTGACAGGAGCTCCTACGAGCAGTACTTC
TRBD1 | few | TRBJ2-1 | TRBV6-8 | CASRRGGQGSYNEQFF | TGTGCCAGCAGGCGTGGGGGACAGGGCTCCTACAATGAGCAGTTCTTC
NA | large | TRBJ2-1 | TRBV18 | CASSPPPQVNEQFF | TGTGCCAGCTCACCACCGCCACAGGTCAATGAGCAGTTCTTC
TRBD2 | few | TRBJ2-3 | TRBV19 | CASSIYPRTSGSTDTQYF | TGTGCCAGTAGTATCTATCCTAGGACTAGCGGGAGCACAGATACGCAGTATTTT
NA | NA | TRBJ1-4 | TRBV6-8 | CASNTPRAVKEKLFF | TGTGCCAGCAATACTCCCCGGGCCGTTAAAGAAAAACTGTTTTTT
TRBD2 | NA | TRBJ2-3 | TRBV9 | CASSLGEGITDTQYF | TGTGCCAGCAGCTTAGGGGAGGGAATAACAGATACGCAGTATTTT
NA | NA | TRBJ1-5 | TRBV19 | CASSIEGVDQPQHF | TGTGCCAGTAGTATTGAGGGGGTAGATCAGCCCCAGCATTTT
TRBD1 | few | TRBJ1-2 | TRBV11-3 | CASSPGGEDYGYTF | TGTGCCAGCAGTCCAGGGGGCGAGGACTATGGCTACACCTTC
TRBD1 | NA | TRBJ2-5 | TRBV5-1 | CASSQDRDREVETQYF | TGCGCCAGCAGCCAAGACCGGGACAGGGAAGTGGAGACCCAGTACTTC
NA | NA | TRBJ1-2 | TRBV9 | CASSVDGTPYGYTF | TGTGCCAGCAGCGTTGACGGGACACCCTATGGCTACACCTTC
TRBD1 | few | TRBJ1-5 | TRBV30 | CAWATGQVANQPQHF | TGTGCCTGGGCGACGGGACAGGTCGCAAATCAGCCCCAGCATTTT
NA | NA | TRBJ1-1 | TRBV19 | CASVTRQPWNTEAFF | TGTGCCAGTGTAACCCGACAGCCCTGGAACACTGAAGCTTTCTTT
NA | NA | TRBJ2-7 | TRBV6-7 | CASSDSYEQYF | TGTGCCAGCAGTGACAGCTACGAGCAGTACTTC
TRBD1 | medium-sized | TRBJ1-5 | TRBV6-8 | CAISDRDNQPQHF | TGTGCCATCAGCGACAGGGACAATCAGCCCCAGCATTTT
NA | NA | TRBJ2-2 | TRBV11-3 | CASSLEGGTRSAELFF | TGTGCCAGCAGCTTAGAGGGGGGGACAAGGTCGGCGGAGCTGTTTTTT
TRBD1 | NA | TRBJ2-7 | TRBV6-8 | CATSRTGFFSSSYEQYF | TGTGCCACGTCTCGGACAGGGTTCTTCTCTAGCTCCTACGAGCAGTACTTC
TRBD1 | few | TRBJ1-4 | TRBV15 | CATSREGGQGEKLFF | TGTGCCACCAGCAGAGAAGGGGGACAGGGTGAAAAACTGTTTTTT
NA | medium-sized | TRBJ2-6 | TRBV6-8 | CASSYEGPGSGANVLTF | TGTGCCAGCAGTTACGAGGGGCCCGGTTCTGGGGCCAACGTCCTGACTTTC
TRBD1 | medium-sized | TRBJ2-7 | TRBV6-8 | CASSPAGTGIVEQYF | TGTGCCAGCAGTCCCGCCGGGACAGGGATTGTCGAGCAGTACTTC
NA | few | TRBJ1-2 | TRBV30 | CAWSQGLLLGGYTF | TGTGCCTGGAGTCAAGGGTTACTCTTGGGAGGCTACACCTTC
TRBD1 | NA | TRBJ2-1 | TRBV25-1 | CASSSGTGNYNEQFF | TGTGCCAGCAGCTCCGGGACAGGCAATTACAATGAGCAGTTCTTC
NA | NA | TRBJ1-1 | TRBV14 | CASSRHFSTEAFF | TGTGCCAGCAGCCGCCACTTCAGTACTGAAGCTTTCTTT
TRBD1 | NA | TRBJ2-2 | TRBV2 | CASKPQGLQDGELFF | TGTGCCAGCAAACCACAGGGGCTACAGGACGGGGAGCTGTTTTTT
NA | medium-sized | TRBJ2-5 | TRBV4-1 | CASSHGGTLRTQYF | TGCGCCAGCAGCCACGGAGGGACCCTTCGAACCCAGTACTTC
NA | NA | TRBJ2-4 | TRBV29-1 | CSVEDLRERKAKNIQYF | TGCAGCGTTGAAGATCTTCGGGAGAGGAAAGCCAAAAACATTCAGTACTTC